This TCR beta chain appears in the sequencing data of a study of T cell responses to AZD1222 COVID-19 vaccine. Libraries were prepared by immunoSEQ multiplex PCR; TCRdb keeps only in-frame clonotypes and omits some of them. The table has some 97,000 clones, just under 90% seen once. Study conclusions and caveats: Vaccine-associated CD4 TCRs ranged over spike, dominating at 160-218 and 743-854. Clonal diversity was possibly underestimated, and the donors were mostly white British, with more females.

A remark on this clone: The antigen remains undetermined.

CDR3 length: 16 amino acids. Germline trimming cut 1 base from V and 1 base from J; bases unmatched to any gene: 2. Germline CDR1 SEHNR, CDR2 FQNEAQ (reference sequence). J is TRBJ2-3 and V is TRBV7-9, with TRBD2 identical over 10 bases. This TCR was recovered from an adult in good health. The sequences come from peripheral blood, collected on day 0 of AZD1222 vaccination. The CDR3 is CASSLELAGGTDTQYF. The CDR3, as DNA: TGTGCCAGCAGCTTAGAGCTAGCGGGAGGCACAGATACGCAGTATTTT.